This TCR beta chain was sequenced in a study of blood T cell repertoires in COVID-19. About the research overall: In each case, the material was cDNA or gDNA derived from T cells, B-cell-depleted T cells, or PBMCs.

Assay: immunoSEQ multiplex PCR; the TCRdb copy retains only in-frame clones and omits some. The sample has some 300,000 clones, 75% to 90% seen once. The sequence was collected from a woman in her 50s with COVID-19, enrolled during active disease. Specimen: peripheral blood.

The DNA of the CDR3 is TGTGCCAGCTCACCCAGGGGGACAGCGAATAATGAAAAACTGTTTTTT. Its protein product is CASSPRGTANNEKLFF. The chain carries TRBV18 and TRBJ1-4, with 7 bases aligning to TRBD1. CDR3 length equals 16 residues. With V trimmed by 3 bases and J by 4 bases, 8 bases remained unmatched. Germline loops: CDR1 KGHSH, CDR2 LQKENI.